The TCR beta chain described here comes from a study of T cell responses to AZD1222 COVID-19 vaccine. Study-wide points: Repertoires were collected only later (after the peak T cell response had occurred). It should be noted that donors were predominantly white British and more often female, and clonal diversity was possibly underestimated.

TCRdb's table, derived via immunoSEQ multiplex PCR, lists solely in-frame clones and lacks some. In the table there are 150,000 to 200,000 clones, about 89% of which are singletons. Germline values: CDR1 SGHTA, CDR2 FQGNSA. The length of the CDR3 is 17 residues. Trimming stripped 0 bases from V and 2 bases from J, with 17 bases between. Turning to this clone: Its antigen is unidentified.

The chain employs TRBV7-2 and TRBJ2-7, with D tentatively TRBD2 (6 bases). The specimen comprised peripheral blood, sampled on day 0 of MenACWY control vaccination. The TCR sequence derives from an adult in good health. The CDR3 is CASSLAPTGLVAYEQYF. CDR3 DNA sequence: TGTGCCAGCAGCTTAGCACCAACGGGACTCGTTGCCTACGAGCAGTACTTC. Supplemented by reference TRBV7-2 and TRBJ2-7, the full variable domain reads GAGVSQSPSNKVTEKGKDVELRCDPISGHTALYWYRQSLGQGLEFLIYFQGNSAPDKSGLPSDRFSAERTGGSVSTLTIQRTQQEDSAVYLCASSLAPTGLVAYEQYFGPGTRLTVT.